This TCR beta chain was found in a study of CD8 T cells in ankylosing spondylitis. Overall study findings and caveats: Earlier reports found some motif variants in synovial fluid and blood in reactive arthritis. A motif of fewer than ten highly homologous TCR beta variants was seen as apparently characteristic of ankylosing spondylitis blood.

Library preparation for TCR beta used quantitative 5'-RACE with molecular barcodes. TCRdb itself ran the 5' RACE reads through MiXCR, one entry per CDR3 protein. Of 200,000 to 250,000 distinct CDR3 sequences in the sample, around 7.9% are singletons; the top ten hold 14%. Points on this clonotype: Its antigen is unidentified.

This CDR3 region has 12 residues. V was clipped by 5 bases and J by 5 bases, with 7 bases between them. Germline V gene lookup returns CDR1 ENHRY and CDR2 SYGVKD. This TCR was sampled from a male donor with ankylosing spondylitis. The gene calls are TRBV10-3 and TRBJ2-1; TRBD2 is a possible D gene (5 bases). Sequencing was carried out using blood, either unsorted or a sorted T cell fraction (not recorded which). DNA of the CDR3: TGTGCCATCAGTCCCGGGAACAATGAGCAGTTCTTC. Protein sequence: CAISPGNNEQFF.